This is a list of T cell receptor beta chains from one sample in a study of long-term antiretroviral therapy in people with HIV. Here immunoSEQ multiplex PCR was the method, and the copy in TCRdb shows in-frame clones only, minus some. The sample contains tens of thousands of clones, over 80% of which appear only once. The source material was unsorted PBMCs, sampled 1 year after starting antiretroviral therapy. Every receptor here comes from a man aged 18 to 35 with HIV. Both conserved end residues are part of each CDR3. The D gene is left open where the match is weak. Only some rows state a clone size, as once, few, many or a class for expanded clones.

TRBV15	-	TRBJ1-5	-	TGTGCCACCAGCAGAGATTCCCAGTATGTGGGTCAGCCCCAGCATTTT	CATSRDSQYVGQPQHF
TRBV9	once	TRBJ2-1	-	TGTGCCAGCAGCGTAGCGCGGGGCGGAGGTAATGAGCAGTTCTTC	CASSVARGGGNEQFF
TRBV19	-	TRBJ2-7	TRBD1	TGTGCCAGTAGTACAGGACAGGGGCATGGCTACGAGCAGTACTTC	CASSTGQGHGYEQYF
TRBV4-1	-	TRBJ2-1	TRBD2	TGCGCCAGCAGCCAAGACTCTAGCGGGGGGTACAATGAGCAGTTCTTC	CASSQDSSGGYNEQFF
TRBV11-3	-	TRBJ2-1	TRBD2	TGTGCCAGCAGCCCTTGGCGGGGGTCAATGGAGCAGTTCTTC	CASSPWRGSMEQFF
TRBV18	-	TRBJ2-1	-	TGTGCCAGCTCACCATTAAGGGCGAGCTCCTACAATGAGCAGTTCTTC	CASSPLRASSYNEQFF
TRBV28	-	TRBJ1-4	TRBD1	TGTGCCAGCAGTTTATCGGCAGGGGGTGCTGAAAAACTGTTTTTT	CASSLSAGGAEKLFF
TRBV2	few	TRBJ1-5	-	TGTGCCAGCAGTGAAGGGTACAGCAATCAGCCCCAGCATTTT	CASSEGYSNQPQHF
TRBV27	-	TRBJ2-2	TRBD1	TGTGCCATCCAGGGGGCGGGGAAGGCCGGGGAGCTGTTTTTT	CAIQGAGKAGELFF
TRBV7-6	once	TRBJ2-1	-	TGTGCCAGCAGCTCCGCCTGGGACAACAATGAGCAGTTCTTC	CASSSAWDNNEQFF
TRBV4-3	-	TRBJ1-1	-	TGCGCCAGCAGCCAAGTTGAGGGGAGGACTGAAGCTTTCTTT	CASSQVEGRTEAFF
TRBV19	-	TRBJ1-2	TRBD1	TGTGCCTCCTACGGATTACAGGGGAAGGGCTACACCTTC	CASYGLQGKGYTF
TRBV6-5	-	TRBJ1-3	-	TGTGCCAGCAGGCAGGGTACTAGCTCTGGAAACACCATATATTTT	CASRQGTSSGNTIYF
TRBV19	few	TRBJ2-7	-	TGTGCCACCCTAGGTCGTTTGGGGGCCGGGTCGCCCTACGAGCAGTACTTC	CATLGRLGAGSPYEQYF
TRBV27	-	TRBJ1-1	-	TGTGCCAGCAGTTTCCAAAGTTCTTACACTGAAGCTTTCTTT	CASSFQSSYTEAFF
TRBV19	-	TRBJ2-7	-	TGTGCCAGTAGTCTCCGGGACTCGAGCTCCTACGAGCAGTACTTC	CASSLRDSSSYEQYF
TRBV18	-	TRBJ1-2	TRBD1	TGTGCCAGCTCTCGGGGGCCGGGACAGGGCACCTCTAACTATGGCTACACCTTC	CASSRGPGQGTSNYGYTF
TRBV27	-	TRBJ2-1	-	TGTGCCAGCAGTTTATGGTCGGGGGGCGAGTACAATGAGCAGTTCTTC	CASSLWSGGEYNEQFF
TRBV10-3	few	TRBJ1-1	-	TGTGCCATCAGTGACATAGAGGTGAACACTGAAGCTTTCTTT	CAISDIEVNTEAFF
TRBV11-2	-	TRBJ2-3	TRBD2	TGTGCCAGCAGCTTAGATCGGCTAGCGGCTAGCACAGATACGCAGTATTTT	CASSLDRLAASTDTQYF
TRBV10-1	-	TRBJ2-1	-	TGCGCCAGCAGTGACGGACGGCGGACCCACTACAATGAGCAGTTCTTC	CASSDGRRTHYNEQFF
TRBV5-8	-	TRBJ2-1	TRBD1	TGTGCCAGCAGCTTGGTGGGACAGGGGGCTGACGATGAGCAGTTCTTC	CASSLVGQGADDEQFF
TRBV18	-	TRBJ2-7	TRBD2	TGTGCCAGCTCACGTGGCGGCCTTAGCGGGTCCCACGAGCAGTACTTC	CASSRGGLSGSHEQYF
TRBV19	-	TRBJ2-2	-	TGTGCCACCTATTATGCAGGGCTGAACACCGGGGAGCTGTTTTTT	CATYYAGLNTGELFF
TRBV7-6	once	TRBJ1-4	TRBD1	TGTGCCAGCAGCTATAGACAGGGGCGCGAAAAACTGTTTTTT	CASSYRQGREKLFF
TRBV10-2	-	TRBJ2-5	TRBD2	TGCGCCAGCAGTGACCCGAGGGAGCGGGGTAAAGAGACCCAGTACTTC	CASSDPRERGKETQYF